The 14 T cell receptor beta chains listed next were all sequenced from one sample in a study of brain T cells in children with intractable seizures. Data came from immunoSEQ multiplex PCR; TCRdb stores just in-frame clones and leaves some out. This table holds around 70,000 clones, under 95% found once. The specimen was peripheral blood, collected at surgery. These receptors were collected from a boy under three years old with tuberous sclerosis and intractable seizures.

The V and J genes are TRBV5-1 and TRBJ2-2; D is possibly TRBD1 or TRBD2 (5 bases each). The CDR3 extends over 17 amino acids. V lost 5 bases and J lost 6, with 23 bases in between. Germline V gene sequence: CDR1 SGHRS, CDR2 YFSETQ. CDR3 loop: CASSTWGPPGSPGELFF. CDR3 nucleotide sequence: TGCGCCAGCAGTACGTGGGGACCCCCAGGGAGTCCCGGGGAGCTGTTTTTT. The full variable domain, completed using reference TRBV5-1 and TRBJ2-2, is KAGVTQTPRYLIKTRGQQVTLSCSPISGHRSVSWYQQTPGQGLQFLFEYFSETQRNKGNFPGRFSGRQFSNSRSEMNVSTLELGDSALYLCASSTWGPPGSPGELFFGEGSRLTVL.

V usage is TRBV5-4 and J usage is TRBJ1-2; TRBD1 might be the D (5 bases). The CDR3 runs to 16 residues. Germline CDR1 is SGHNT and CDR2 is YYREEE (reference sequence). Trimming removed 4 bases from V and 3 bases from J, with 19 bases in between. DNA of the CDR3: TGTGCCAGCAGCCCAGTAACTTGGGGGACCGACTATGGCTACACCTTC. This encodes CASSPVTWGTDYGYTF.

The rearrangement uses TRBV7-9 and TRBJ2-7; 7 nucleotides line up with TRBD2. Germline CDR1 is SEHNR and CDR2 is FQNEAQ (reference sequence). Losses at the gene ends were 0 bases for V and 6 bases for J; bases not matched to a gene: 8. The CDR3 consists of 15 residues. The CDR3 sequence is CASSLALAAQGEQYF. Here the CDR3 DNA reads TGTGCCAGCAGCTTAGCGCTAGCGGCCCAGGGCGAGCAGTACTTC.

The J gene is TRBJ2-7, the V gene TRBV5-1, with TRBD1 as a possible D gene (5 bases). Germline values: CDR1 SGHRS, CDR2 YFSETQ. Between the trimmed V and J ends, which lost 0 bases and 0 bases, there was a span of 10 bases. The CDR3 is 15 residues long. In DNA, the CDR3 is TGCGCCAGCAGCTTGGCCAGGGAACCCTCCTACGAGCAGTACTTC. Translated: CASSLAREPSYEQYF.

The chain joins TRBV7-3 to TRBJ1-1, with TRBD1 identical over 7 bases. The CDR3 runs 15 residues. Germline CDR1 is SGHTA and CDR2 is FQGTGA. J gave up 0 bases and V 5 bases, and 6 bases lay outside the gene matches. This CDR3 is CASSTRDSMNTEAFF. The DNA of the CDR3 is TGTGCCAGCAGCACGAGGGACAGCATGAACACTGAAGCTTTCTTT.

The chain uses TRBV5-1 and TRBJ1-2; D is ambiguous. Germline V gene sequence: CDR1 SGHRS, CDR2 YFSETQ. V lost 0 bases, J lost 6 bases, and 15 bases lay in between. The CDR3 runs to 15 residues. The CDR3 bases are TGCGCCAGCAGCTTGGCCTCGGGCGGCGCCAATGGCTACACCTTC. Protein sequence: CASSLASGGANGYTF.

The gene calls are TRBV3-1 (or the pseudogene TRBV3-2) and TRBJ1-1; D remains unclear. Germline-derived CDR1 and CDR2 are LGHDT and YNNKEL (reference sequence). V was shortened by 0 bases and J by 0 bases, with 5 bases between the two germline ends. The CDR3 is 14 residues long. In DNA form, the CDR3 reads TGTGCCAGCAGCCAAGATTGGGTGAACACTGAAGCTTTCTTT. Translating gives CASSQDWVNTEAFF.

In nucleotides, the CDR3 is TGTGCCACCAGCAGAGTGGGATTTTTGTACAATGAGCAGTTCTTC. Its protein is CATSRVGFLYNEQFF. V usage is TRBV15 and J usage is TRBJ2-1, with D unresolved. This CDR3 is built from 15 residues. Looked up from germline, CDR1 is LNHNV and CDR2 is YYDKDF (reference sequence). V lost 1 base, J lost 4 bases, and 11 bases lay in between.

The chain is built from TRBV27 and TRBJ2-2, with 8 bases identical to TRBD1. CDR3 length equals 16 residues. CDR1 and CDR2 (germline): MNHEY, SMNVEV (reference sequence). V shed 3 bases and J 6 bases; nucleotides not matched to a gene: 9. The CDR3 DNA sequence: TGTGCCAGCAGTTTGTGGACAGGGCGGTCACCCGGGGAGCTGTTTTTT. This gives the protein CASSLWTGRSPGELFF.

This rearrangement joins TRBV5-1 to TRBJ2-7, with 10 bases that match TRBD2. Trimming cost V 0 bases and J 6 bases; bases outside gene matches: 0. Germline V gives CDR1 SGHRS, CDR2 YFSETQ. The CDR3 loop spans 13 amino acids. CDR3 residues: CASSLERGGEQYF. CDR3 DNA sequence: TGCGCCAGCAGCTTGGAGCGGGGGGGCGAGCAGTACTTC.

J is TRBJ2-3 and V is TRBV24-1; TRBD2 matches 9 bases. This CDR3 has 17 residues. Germline-derived CDR1 and CDR2 are KGHDR and SFDVKD. V dropped 5 bases and J dropped 0; count of bases not matched to a gene: 8. In DNA form, the CDR3 reads TGTGCCACCAGTGCCTATAGCGGGGGCACCAGCACAGATACGCAGTATTTT. The encoded protein is CATSAYSGGTSTDTQYF.

This clone has just a few counts. The chain employs TRBV10-3 and TRBJ1-1, with 7 bases aligning to TRBD1. CDR1 ENHRY and CDR2 SYGVKD come from the germline V gene. The CDR3 covers 12 residues. The ends lost 9 bases at V and 1 base at J; junction bases unmatched: 2. CDR3 nucleotides: TGTGCCATTTGGGACAGGAACACTGAAGCTTTCTTT. Amino acids: CAIWDRNTEAFF.

The V gene is TRBV19, the J gene TRBJ2-3, with D possibly TRBD1 on 5 matching bases. Germline lookup yields CDR1 LNHDA and CDR2 SQIVND (reference sequence). The CDR3 is 13 amino acids. Between the trimmed V and J ends, which lost 11 bases and 0 bases, there was a span of 12 bases. The CDR3 sequence is CAVTETSTDTQYF. The CDR3 nucleotides read TGTGCCGTGACAGAAACTAGCACAGATACGCAGTATTTT.

V is TRBV7-8 and J is TRBJ1-2; the match to TRBD1 covers 7 bases. Germline V lookup: CDR1 SGHVS, CDR2 FQNEAQ. This CDR3 region has 13 residues. V lost 4 bases and J lost 5; bases outside the gene matches: 4. Written as DNA, the CDR3 is TGTGCCAGCAGCTGGATGACAGGGTATGGCTACACCTTC. This translates into CASSWMTGYGYTF.